Detailed here is one T cell receptor (beta chain). In the study's own analysis: Estimation of nucleated cell counts relied on the amplification of reference gene primers. Using immunoSEQ multiplex PCR, the repertoire was profiled, and TCRdb retains in-frame clones only, with some absent. D and trimming come from the DNA, and the V and J calls and clone size come from that table. The sample lists around 260,000 clones, roughly 88% occurring once. This sample stems from a study of blood T cell repertoires in COVID-19. The overall study: The United States, Italy and Spain supplied acute and convalescent COVID-19 samples. T cells, B-cell-depleted T cells, or PBMCs provided the cDNA or gDNA that served as material.

Germline CDR1 and CDR2: MNHEY and SMNVEV (reference sequence). The germline V and J ends were trimmed by 3 bases and 0 bases, with 12 bases remaining between them. The CDR3 has 17 amino acids. The V gene is TRBV27, the J gene TRBJ2-6, with a possible D match to TRBD1 (6 bases). Sequencing used peripheral blood. The sequence came from a human donor in a cohort sampled during active COVID-19. The CDR3 nucleotides read TGTGCCAGCAGTTTCGGACAGAGGATCTCTGGGGCCAACGTCCTGACTTTC. It is translated as CASSFGQRISGANVLTF.